This record covers a single TCR beta chain. Antigen unknown. The TRB libraries of cDNA were built by UMI-labeled 5' RACE. One entry per CDR3 protein, without DNA, is what TCRdb gives after re-calling the 5' RACE reads. Its listing shows tens of thousands of distinct CDR3 sequences. This entry comes from a study of CXCR3-negative and CXCR3-positive naive CD8 T cells. Whole-study findings and limits: For the naive subsets, surface CD5 was similar, and TCR strength was inferred from TRB CDR3 properties.

The specimen was memory CD8+ T cells from blood. The clonotype was recovered from a human donor in good health. Some clones in this sample may be carry-over from other donors' samples.

CDR3 in amino acids: CASSPKLAGGLNEQFF. This chain uses TRBV2 with TRBJ2-1; TCRdb's D call, TRBD2, is unchecked because there is no DNA. The CDR3 runs 16 residues. Germline V gene data show CDR1 as SNHLY and CDR2 as FYNNEI.